A selection of T cell receptor beta chains follows, all from one sample in a study of blood T cell repertoires in COVID-19. Clones were sequenced by immunoSEQ multiplex PCR, and TCRdb holds only the in-frame ones, with some missing. The sample has some 210,000 clones; 87% are singletons. The sample taken for sequencing was PBMCs or T cells enriched from blood (not recorded which). The origin of the receptors is a man aged 18 to 30 with acute COVID-19. The CDR3 runs from the conserved cysteine through the conserved F or W. Each record gives: D gene, V gene, J gene, clone size, CDR3 protein, CDR3 DNA. A D gene is named only where the DNA matches it firmly. Rows give clone size only sometimes, using once, few, many, or a class for an expanded clone.

>TRBD2|TRBV27|TRBJ2-1|NA
CASSSSGLYNEQFF
TGTGCCAGCAGTTCTAGCGGGCTCTACAATGAGCAGTTCTTC
>NA|TRBV28|TRBJ1-5|NA
CASRLQGGNEPQHF
TGTGCCAGCAGGCTACAGGGAGGGAATGAGCCCCAGCATTTT
>NA|TRBV28|TRBJ1-2|NA
CASSTTGTYYGYTF
TGTGCCAGCAGCACGACAGGTACCTACTATGGCTACACCTTC
>TRBD2|TRBV6-1|TRBJ2-3|once
CASSEGLAGADTQYF
TGTGCCAGCAGTGAAGGGCTAGCGGGAGCAGATACGCAGTATTTT
>TRBD1|TRBV11-2|TRBJ2-2|NA
CASSFPSGQGGSGELFF
TGTGCCAGCAGCTTCCCCTCCGGACAGGGGGGCTCCGGGGAGCTGTTTTTT
>TRBD1|TRBV18|TRBJ1-1|NA
CASSPSDRQNTEAFF
TGTGCCAGCTCACCTTCGGACAGGCAGAACACTGAAGCTTTCTTT
>NA|TRBV7-2|TRBJ2-5|NA
CASSLDLGRQETQYF
TGTGCCAGCAGCTTAGACCTTGGCAGACAAGAGACCCAGTACTTC
>NA|TRBV3-1/TRBV3-2|TRBJ1-6|NA
CASSQTRGAYNSPLHF
TGTGCCAGCAGCCAAACCAGGGGCGCATATAATTCACCCCTCCACTTT
>TRBD1|TRBV27|TRBJ2-7|NA
CASSLRPGQGSYEQYF
TGTGCCAGCAGTTTACGCCCGGGACAGGGCTCCTACGAGCAGTACTTC
>TRBD1|TRBV13|TRBJ2-7|NA
CASSHRDRPYEQYF
TGTGCCAGCAGCCACCGGGACAGGCCCTACGAGCAGTACTTC
>TRBD1|TRBV9|TRBJ2-3|NA
CASSGQGASTDTQYF
TGTGCCAGCAGCGGTCAGGGGGCCAGCACAGATACGCAGTATTTT
>NA|TRBV6-5|TRBJ1-2|NA
CASGGGNYGYTF
TGTGCCAGCGGCGGTGGGAACTATGGCTACACCTTC
>NA|TRBV6-2/TRBV6-3|TRBJ2-1|NA
CASSYENTNEQFF
TGTGCCAGCAGTTATGAAAACACGAATGAGCAGTTCTTC
>NA|TRBV21-1|TRBJ1-2|NA
CASSDRQGYGYTF
TGTGCCAGCAGCGACCGACAGGGATATGGCTACACCTTC